This TCR beta chain was observed in a study of blood T cell repertoires in COVID-19. Study overall: Samples of COVID-19 (acute and convalescent) were obtained from the United States, Italy and Spain. PBMCs, B-cell-depleted T cells, or T cells provided the cDNA or gDNA that made up the material.

In the source study's methods: The authors estimated nucleated cell counts from reference gene primer amplification. Profiling relied on immunoSEQ multiplex PCR, and the TCRdb table lists in-frame clones only, not all of them. V and J calls plus clone size are reproduced from that table; the DNA served to infer D and trimming. The data contain tens of thousands of clones, about 85% of them singletons. Per germline, CDR1 SGHVS and CDR2 FQNEAQ. The CDR3 consists of 16 residues. V lost 2 bases to trimming and J lost 2 bases; unmatched junction nucleotides: 5. The source material was peripheral blood. The chain combines TRBV7-8 with TRBJ1-5, with 8 bases identical to TRBD1. The origin of this receptor is a human donor in a cohort sampled during active COVID-19. The chain's CDR3 is CASSLPSGGGNQPQHF. The CDR3 DNA is TGTGCCAGCAGCTTACCGTCAGGGGGCGGCAATCAGCCCCAGCATTTT.